Ten or more counts support the clone carrying this T cell receptor beta chain. What it recognizes is unknown. The CDR3 is 15 residues long. CDR1 and CDR2 (germline): SGHAT, FQNNGV. V was cut by 1 base and J by 3 bases, with 12 bases left in between. This sample is part of a study of T cells in Graves' hyperthyroidism and ophthalmopathy. TCR beta CDR3 regions were amplified from RNA. The HTBI primer set served for first-round RT-PCR of the TCR CDR3. In TCRdb, the multiplex PCR reads were re-called with MiXCR into one record per CDR3 protein. Of about 530,000 distinct CDR3 sequences in the sample, 15% to 20% were seen once. Study-wide points: Patients with ophthalmopathy were separated from those with stable hyperthyroidism by a 13 V-J model. Most thyroid clonotypes that were expanded above 0.001 also turned up in blood.

The source is a woman under 30 with Graves' ophthalmopathy. This chain connects TRBV11-2 to TRBJ1-1; possibly TRBD1 for D (5 bases). The sample consisted of blood. The CDR3 DNA reads as TGTGCCAGCAGCTTAGTGCAGGGAGGGGACACTGAAGCTTTCTTT. It yields the protein CASSLVQGGDTEAFF.